These 5 T cell receptor beta chains originate from one sample sequenced in a study of OX40 agonist ivuxolimab in advanced cancers. Method: immunoSEQ multiplex PCR; TCRdb's copy keeps in-frame clones and lacks some. The profile covers 9,500 to 15,000 clones, with 69% appearing a single time and 10% to 15% taken by the ten largest. The sample was CD4+ or CD8+ T cells sorted from blood, taken in a trial of the OX40 agonist ivuxolimab. The source of these receptors is an adult with an advanced solid tumor such as melanoma, head and neck, liver or kidney cancer.

In this sample, this clone turned up once. This rearrangement joins TRBV11-2 to TRBJ2-2; D perhaps matches TRBD2 (5 bases). This CDR3 is built from 16 residues. V was trimmed by 0 bases and J by 2 bases, leaving 10 bases between them. The germline V gene has CDR1 SGHAT and CDR2 FQNNGV. DNA of the CDR3: TGTGCCAGCAGCTTAGAGAGGGTTTTCAACACCGGGGAGCTGTTTTTT. This translates into CASSLERVFNTGELFF.

The rearrangement links TRBV19 to TRBJ2-2, with unresolved D. The germline V gene encodes CDR1 LNHDA and CDR2 SQIVND (reference sequence). The length of the CDR3 is 16 residues. Trimming left V 5 bases short and J 4 bases short, with 17 bases between. This CDR3 is CASSLFPDRITGELFF. The CDR3, as DNA: TGTGCCAGTAGTCTTTTTCCCGACCGCATCACCGGGGAGCTGTTTTTT.

The rearrangement joins TRBV28 to TRBJ2-2; possible D gene TRBD2, 7 bases. This CDR3 region has 13 residues. V dropped 11 bases and J dropped 6 bases, with 16 bases sitting between them. CDR1 and CDR2 from the germline V gene are MDHEN and SYDVKM. The CDR3 bases are TGTGCCCCGAAGGGGAGGGGGGCCGGGGAGCTGTTTTTT. Translated: CAPKGRGAGELFF.

This rearrangement joins TRBV2 to TRBJ2-5; 10 bases agree with TRBD1. Per germline, CDR1 SNHLY and CDR2 FYNNEI. The CDR3 extends over 15 amino acids. The ends lost 4 bases at V and 10 bases at J; junction bases unmatched: 12. The CDR3 here is CASSASGQGHEGQYF. For the CDR3, the DNA is TGTGCCAGCAGTGCATCGGGACAGGGGCATGAGGGCCAGTACTTC.

The chain has TRBV4-1 and TRBJ2-7; the D is unclear. The V gene lost 0 bases and the J gene lost 6 bases, with 6 bases spanning the gap. The CDR3 spans 12 residues. The germline gives CDR1 MGHRA, CDR2 YSYEKL. The CDR3 loop reads CASSQDYGEQYF. The CDR3 DNA is TGCGCCAGCAGCCAAGATTACGGCGAGCAGTACTTC.